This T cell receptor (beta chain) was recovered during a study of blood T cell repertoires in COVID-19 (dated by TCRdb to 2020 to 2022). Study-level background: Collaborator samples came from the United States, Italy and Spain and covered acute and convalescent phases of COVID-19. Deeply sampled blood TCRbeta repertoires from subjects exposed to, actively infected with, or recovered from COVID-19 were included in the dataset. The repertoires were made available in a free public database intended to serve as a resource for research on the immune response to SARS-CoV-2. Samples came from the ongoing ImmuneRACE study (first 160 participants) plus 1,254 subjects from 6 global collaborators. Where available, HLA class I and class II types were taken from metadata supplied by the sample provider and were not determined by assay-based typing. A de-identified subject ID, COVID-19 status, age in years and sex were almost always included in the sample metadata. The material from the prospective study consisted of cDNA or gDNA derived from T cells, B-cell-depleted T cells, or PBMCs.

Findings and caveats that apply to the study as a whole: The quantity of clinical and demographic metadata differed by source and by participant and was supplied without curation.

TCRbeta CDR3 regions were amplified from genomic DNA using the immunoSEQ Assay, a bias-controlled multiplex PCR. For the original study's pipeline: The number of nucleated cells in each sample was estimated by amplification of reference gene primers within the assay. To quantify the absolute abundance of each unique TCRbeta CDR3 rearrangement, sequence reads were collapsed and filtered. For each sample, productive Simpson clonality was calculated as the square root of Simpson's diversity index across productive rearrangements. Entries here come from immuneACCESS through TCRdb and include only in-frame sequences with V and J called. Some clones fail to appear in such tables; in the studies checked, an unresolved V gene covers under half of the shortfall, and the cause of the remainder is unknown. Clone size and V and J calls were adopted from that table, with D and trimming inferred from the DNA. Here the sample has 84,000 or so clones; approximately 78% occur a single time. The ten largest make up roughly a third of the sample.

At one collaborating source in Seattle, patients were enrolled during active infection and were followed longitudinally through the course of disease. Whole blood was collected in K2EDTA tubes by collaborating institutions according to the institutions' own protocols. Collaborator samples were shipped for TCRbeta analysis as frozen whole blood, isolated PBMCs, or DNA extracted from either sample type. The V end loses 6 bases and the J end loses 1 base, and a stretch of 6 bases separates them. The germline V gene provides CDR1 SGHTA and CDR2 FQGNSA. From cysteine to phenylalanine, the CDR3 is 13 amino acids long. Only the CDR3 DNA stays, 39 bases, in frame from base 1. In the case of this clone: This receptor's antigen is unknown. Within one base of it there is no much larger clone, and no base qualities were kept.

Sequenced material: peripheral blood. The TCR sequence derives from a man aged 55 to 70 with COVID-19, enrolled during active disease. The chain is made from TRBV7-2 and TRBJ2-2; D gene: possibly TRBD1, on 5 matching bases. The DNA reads TGTGCCAGCAGGACAGAGAACACCGGGGAGCTGTTTTTT. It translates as CASRTENTGELFF.